Each of the 2 T cell receptor beta chains below was sequenced from the same sample in a study of beta chain features in type 1 diabetes. Overall study findings and caveats: Across all four CD4+ subsets, people with type 1 diabetes showed modestly shorter TCRB CDR3s.

Every bit of the isolated RNA underwent reverse transcription, so sequencing read expressed TCRB transcripts. Clones were sequenced by immunoSEQ multiplex PCR, and TCRdb holds only the in-frame ones, with some missing. The sample includes 250,000 to 300,000 clones, around 15% of them seen just once. These TCRs are of unknown antigen specificity. Sequenced input: naive CD4+ T cells from blood. The receptors were sampled from a man under 40 with type 1 diabetes.

The J gene is TRBJ1-1, the V gene TRBV5-4; 7 positions agree with TRBD1. Germline V gene data show CDR1 as SGHNT and CDR2 as YYREEE (reference sequence). V dropped 4 bases and J dropped 1; count of bases not matched to a gene: 13. The CDR3 contains 17 residues. The CDR3 DNA follows: TGTGCCAGCAGCCGATCACTTAACAGGGGAAGGAACACTGAAGCTTTCTTT. It translates to CASSRSLNRGRNTEAFF.

The rearrangement joins TRBV14 to TRBJ2-7, with 8 positions matching TRBD1. The CDR3 consists of 16 residues. Germline CDR1 reads SGHDN; CDR2 reads FVKESK. V dropped 0 bases and J dropped 5; count of bases not matched to a gene: 9. CDR3 nucleotides: TGTGCCAGCAGCCAAGATCGATGGACAGGGCCTCACGAGCAGTACTTC. Amino acids: CASSQDRWTGPHEQYF.